The 20 T cell receptor beta chains listed next were all sequenced from one sample in a study of blood T cell repertoires in COVID-19. The assay was immunoSEQ multiplex PCR, and TCRdb's table has in-frame clones only and misses some. This table holds about 68,000 clones, roughly 90% found once. Sequenced material: peripheral blood. The receptors originated from a man older than 75 with COVID-19, enrolled during active disease.

CDR3 sequence: CASSLAAGGKYEKLFF. DNA of the CDR3: TGTGCCAGCAGCTTGGCCGCAGGGGGCAAATATGAAAAACTGTTTTTT. The rearrangement joins TRBV5-6 to TRBJ1-4; 8 bases map to TRBD1. CDR3 size: 16 residues. The V segment lost 0 bases and the J segment 6 bases; nucleotides outside the gene matches: 7. Germline CDR1 is SGHDT and CDR2 is YYEEEE.

This clone was recorded once. Here the CDR3 reads CASSVGAGAENGYTF. The CDR3 bases are TGTGCCAGCAGCGTAGGAGCAGGGGCGGAAAATGGCTACACCTTC. V gene TRBV9 combines with J gene TRBJ1-2, with D maybe TRBD1 (6 bases). V dropped 0 bases and J dropped 6 bases, with 15 bases sitting between them. The V gene's germline CDR1 is SGDLS and CDR2 YYNGEE. The CDR3 spans 15 residues.

The J gene is TRBJ2-2, the V gene TRBV5-4; D is perhaps TRBD2 (6 bases). The V gene's germline CDR1 is SGHNT and CDR2 YYREEE (reference sequence). Trimming cost V 0 bases and J 6 bases, with 12 bases left between them. CDR3 length: 15 amino acids. The CDR3 here is CASSLGTPGAGELFF. CDR3 coding DNA: TGTGCCAGCAGCTTGGGGACCCCGGGGGCCGGGGAGCTGTTTTTT.

J is TRBJ1-3 and V is TRBV3-1 (or the pseudogene TRBV3-2); D is unresolved. Germline V gene lookup returns CDR1 LGHDT and CDR2 YNNKEL (reference sequence). The ends were cut back, 0 bases at V and 8 bases at J, with 11 bases in the middle. This CDR3 region has 14 residues. CDR3 sequence (DNA): TGTGCCAGCAGCCAAGATGAGGTAGGAGACACCATATATTTT. Amino acid sequence: CASSQDEVGDTIYF.

This chain uses TRBV18 with TRBJ1-5, with TRBD1 matching over 8 bases. J was trimmed by 2 bases and V by 3 bases; bases with no gene match: 12. This CDR3 is built from 18 residues. Germline CDR1 reads KGHSH; CDR2 reads LQKENI. CDR3 nucleotide sequence: TGTGCCAGCTCACCGGAGCGAATAGACAGGGGTGGCAATCAGCCCCAGCATTTT. Its translation: CASSPERIDRGGNQPQHF.

This clone has only one observation. The V call is TRBV19, the J call TRBJ1-1; D remains ambiguous. CDR3 length equals 14 residues. V was pared by 10 bases and J by 1 base, with 16 bases between. Germline V gene lookup returns CDR1 LNHDA and CDR2 SQIVND (reference sequence). DNA of the CDR3: TGTGCCAAATATAGAGGCCCCTGGAACACTGAAGCTTTCTTT. Translated, it gives CAKYRGPWNTEAFF.

J is TRBJ2-3 and V is TRBV2; 10 bases line up with TRBD2. With 8 bases clipped from V and 2 bases from J, the junction kept 4 bases outside the gene matches. The CDR3 runs 14 residues. From germline, CDR1 is SNHLY and CDR2 FYNNEI. This CDR3 reads CASLAGAYTDTQYF. For the CDR3, the DNA is TGTGCCAGCCTAGCGGGGGCCTACACAGATACGCAGTATTTT.

CDR3 amino acids: CASSPFGQGQETQYF. In DNA form, the CDR3 reads TGTGCCAGCAGTCCTTTTGGACAGGGTCAAGAGACCCAGTACTTC. V and J are TRBV28 and TRBJ2-5; 8 bases are shared with TRBD1. The V and J ends lost 5 bases and 2 bases, in that order; junction bases with no gene match: 7. The CDR3 totals 15 residues. Germline-derived CDR1 and CDR2 are MDHEN and SYDVKM.

This sequence joins TRBV7-5 and TRBJ1-5; the DNA was not compared with TRBD1, the D call given in the table. TRBV7-5 is a known pseudogene. This CDR3 comprises 22 residues. The CDR3 DNA reads TGTGCCAGAAGCTTAGCGCCCCGAATGGAGGGACAGGGGCTTTCTTTTAGTCAGCCCCAGCATTTT. Residues: CARSLAPRMEGQGLSFSQPQHF.

The gene calls are TRBV28 and TRBJ1-5; D might be TRBD1 (6 bases). V dropped 3 bases and J dropped 3 bases, with 12 bases sitting between them. The CDR3 runs 15 residues. CDR1 is MDHEN, CDR2 SYDVKM, per germline. CDR3 DNA: TGTGCCAGCAGTTTTTTGACAGGTATCAATCAGCCCCAGCATTTT. Translation gives CASSFLTGINQPQHF.

The J gene is TRBJ1-2, the V gene TRBV6-1, with 7 positions matching TRBD1. Germline V lookup: CDR1 MNHNS, CDR2 SASEGT. CDR3 size: 16 residues. With V trimmed by 4 bases and J by 2 bases, 10 bases remained unmatched. The CDR3 sequence is CASSGIGQERNYGYTF. In nucleotides, the CDR3 is TGTGCCAGCAGTGGGATTGGACAGGAGAGGAACTATGGCTACACCTTC.

The chain is built from TRBV9 and TRBJ1-2; unclear D gene. The V gene lost 4 bases and the J gene lost 4 bases, with 17 bases spanning the gap. Germline CDR1 SGDLS, CDR2 YYNGEE. The CDR3 contains 15 residues. CDR3 region: CASSPSPEEGYGYTF. As DNA, the CDR3 is TGTGCCAGCAGCCCCTCACCCGAGGAGGGCTATGGCTACACCTTC.

The rearrangement links TRBV15 to TRBJ1-1; D uncertain. The ends were cut back, 0 bases at V and 7 bases at J, with 6 bases in the middle. CDR1 is LNHNV and CDR2 is YYDKDF in the germline V gene (reference sequence). The CDR3 sequence is 12 residues long. Here the CDR3 reads CATSRDRGEAFF. Written as DNA, the CDR3 is TGTGCCACCAGCAGAGATCGAGGTGAAGCTTTCTTT.

The rearrangement joins TRBV9 to TRBJ2-7; maybe TRBD1 (6 bases). Germline CDR1 reads SGDLS; CDR2 reads YYNGEE. The V end lost 3 bases, the J end lost 2 bases, and 12 bases lay between the germline ends. The CDR3 has 14 amino acids. This CDR3 reads CASSALGQTYEQYF. DNA for the CDR3: TGTGCCAGCAGCGCCCTGGGACAAACCTACGAGCAGTACTTC.

The chain joins TRBV5-4 to TRBJ2-5, with D possibly matching TRBD1 (6 bases). V dropped 3 bases and J dropped 1 base, with 10 bases sitting between them. The CDR3 length is 14 residues. Germline V gene data show CDR1 as SGHNT and CDR2 as YYREEE (reference sequence). The CDR3 sequence: CASSYDRTQETQYF. DNA of the CDR3: TGTGCCAGCAGCTATGACAGGACCCAAGAGACCCAGTACTTC. The full variable domain, with the rest looked up from reference TRBV5-4 and TRBJ2-5, is ETGVTQSPTHLIKTRGQQVTLRCSSQSGHNTVSWYQQALGQGPQFIFQYYREEENGRGNFPPRFSGLQFPNYSSELNVNALELDDSALYLCASSYDRTQETQYFGPGTRLLVL.

The chain uses TRBV3-1 (or the pseudogene TRBV3-2) and TRBJ2-5; D uncertain. V was shortened by 3 bases and J by 5 bases, with 13 bases between the two germline ends. Germline CDR1 LGHDT, CDR2 YNNKEL (reference sequence). The length of the CDR3 is 14 residues. The CDR3 spells CASSQSQDRETQYF. The CDR3 DNA sequence: TGTGCCAGCAGCCAGTCCCAGGATCGGGAGACCCAGTACTTC.

The chain links TRBV5-1 to TRBJ1-6; tentatively, D is TRBD1 (6 bases). Germline CDR1 reads SGHRS; CDR2 reads YFSETQ. CDR3 length equals 16 residues. Trimming stripped 0 bases from V and 9 bases from J, with 16 bases between. This CDR3 reads CASSLGGLRGSSPLHF. The CDR3 nucleotides are TGCGCCAGCAGCTTGGGGGGGCTCCGCGGGAGTTCACCCCTCCACTTT.

With regard to this clone: This sample also contains other DNA sequences that code for the same CDR3. This rearrangement joins TRBV19 to TRBJ1-5; D remains ambiguous. CDR3 size: 12 residues. Per germline, CDR1 LNHDA and CDR2 SQIVND (reference sequence). Between the trimmed V and J ends, which lost 2 bases and 4 bases, there was a span of 3 bases. The CDR3 DNA is TGTGCCAGTAGTATACTGAATCAGCCCCAGCATTTT. It yields the protein CASSILNQPQHF.

J is TRBJ2-2 and V is TRBV5-4, with TRBD1 matching over 12 bases. The ends lost 3 bases at V and 3 bases at J; junction bases unmatched: 3. The germline V gene has CDR1 SGHNT and CDR2 YYREEE (reference sequence). The CDR3 length is 16 residues. The CDR3 DNA reads as TGTGCCAGCAGCTCGGGACAGGGGGCCGACACCGGGGAGCTGTTTTTT. Translating gives CASSSGQGADTGELFF.

The chain is built from TRBV11-3 and TRBJ1-1; TRBD1 agrees at 7 bases. The V gene's germline CDR1 is SGHNT and CDR2 YENEEA. V lost 5 bases and J lost 3; bases outside the gene matches: 6. The CDR3 extends over 14 amino acids. CDR3 DNA sequence: TGTGCCAGCAGCCAAGACAGGGCCTACACTGAAGCTTTCTTT. Translating gives CASSQDRAYTEAFF.